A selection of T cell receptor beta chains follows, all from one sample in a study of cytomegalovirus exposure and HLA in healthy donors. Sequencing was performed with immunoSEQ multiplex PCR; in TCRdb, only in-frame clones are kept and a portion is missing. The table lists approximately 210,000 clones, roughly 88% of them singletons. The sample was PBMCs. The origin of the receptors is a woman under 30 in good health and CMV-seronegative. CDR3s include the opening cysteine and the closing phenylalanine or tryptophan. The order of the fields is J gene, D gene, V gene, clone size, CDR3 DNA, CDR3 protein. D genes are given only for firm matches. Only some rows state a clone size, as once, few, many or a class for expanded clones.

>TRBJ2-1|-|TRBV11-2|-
TGTGCCAGCAGCCCTATCCGGCTAGCCGGAAATGAGCAGTTCTTC
CASSPIRLAGNEQFF
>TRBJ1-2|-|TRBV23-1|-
TGCGCCAGCAGTCAACACCGGTTCCACCACTATGGCTACACCTTC
CASSQHRFHHYGYTF
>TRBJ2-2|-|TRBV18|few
TGTGCCAGCTCACCAGGACACCAGAACACCGGGGAGCTGTTTTTT
CASSPGHQNTGELFF
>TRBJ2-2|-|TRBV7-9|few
TGTGCCAGCAGCTTAGTATTAGCCGGGGAGCTGTTTTTT
CASSLVLAGELFF
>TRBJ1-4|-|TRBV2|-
TGTGCCAGCAGTCCTGACAGGCCTGCAACTAATGAAAAACTGTTTTTT
CASSPDRPATNEKLFF
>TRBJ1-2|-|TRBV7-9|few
TGTGCCAGCAGCTGGAGCGGCAACTATGGCTACACCTTC
CASSWSGNYGYTF
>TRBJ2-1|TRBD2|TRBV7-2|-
TGTGCCAGCCTAGCTAGCGGGAGGGGGAATGAGCAGTTCTTC
CASLASGRGNEQFF
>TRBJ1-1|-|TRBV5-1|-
TGCGCCAGCAGCTTGACAGGACAGAACACTGAAGCTTTCTTT
CASSLTGQNTEAFF
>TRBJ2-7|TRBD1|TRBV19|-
TGTGCCAGTACCAGGACAGGGGGGGACGAGCAGTACTTC
CASTRTGGDEQYF
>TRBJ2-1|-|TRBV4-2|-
TGTGCCAGCAGCCAAGACCGGAGCAATGAGCAGTTCTTC
CASSQDRSNEQFF
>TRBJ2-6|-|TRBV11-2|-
TGTGCCAGCAGCTTGGGCGGGCCCTCTGGGGCCAACGTCCTGACTTTC
CASSLGGPSGANVLTF
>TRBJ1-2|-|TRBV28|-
TGTGCCAGCAGTTTTTTGGGACAAGTGAACACCTTC
CASSFLGQVNTF
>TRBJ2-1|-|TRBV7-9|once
TGTGCCAGCAGCTGGCCGGGTAGCTCCTACAATGAGCAGTTCTTC
CASSWPGSSYNEQFF
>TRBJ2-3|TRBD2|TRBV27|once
TGTGCCAGCAGTCAGGGACTAGCGGCAACAGATACGCAGTATTTT
CASSQGLAATDTQYF
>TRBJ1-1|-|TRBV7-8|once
TGTGCCAGCACCCTCCGGCGGGGCGCTGAAGCTTTCTTT
CASTLRRGAEAFF
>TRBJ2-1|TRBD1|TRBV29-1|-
TGCAGCGTCCCCGGACAGGGGGCCCACAATGAGCAGTTCTTC
CSVPGQGAHNEQFF
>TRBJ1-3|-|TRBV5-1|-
TGCGCCAGCAGCTTGGCCGGAGCCAGCTCTGGAAACACCATATATTTT
CASSLAGASSGNTIYF
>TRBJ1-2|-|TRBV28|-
TGTGCCAGCGGCTTCCACAGGGTAGGGGGCTACACCTTC
CASGFHRVGGYTF
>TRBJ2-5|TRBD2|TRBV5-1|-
TGCGCCAGCAGCCTCGGGACTAGCGGAGGGGGGTTTTTTACAGAGACCCAGTACTTC
CASSLGTSGGGFFTETQYF
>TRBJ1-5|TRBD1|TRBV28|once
TGTGCCAGCAGTTCGACAGGGTCCCAGCATTTT
CASSSTGSQHF
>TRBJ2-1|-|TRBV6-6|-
TGTGCCAGCAGTCTTTACAATGAGCAGTTCTTC
CASSLYNEQFF
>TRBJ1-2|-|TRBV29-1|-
TGCAGCGTCGGCCGGGGGAAGGACTATGGCTACACCTTC
CSVGRGKDYGYTF
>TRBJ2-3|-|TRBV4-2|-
TGTGCCAGCAGCCAAGGGAGAGTGGGCACAGATACGCAGTATTTT
CASSQGRVGTDTQYF
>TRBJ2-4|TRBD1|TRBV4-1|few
TGCGCCAGCAGCCAAGACGAACAGGGGGGACGGTGGAACATTCAGTACTTC
CASSQDEQGGRWNIQYF
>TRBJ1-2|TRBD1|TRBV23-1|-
TGCGCCAGCAGTCAAAAGTCGGGACAGTTTAACTATGGCTACACCTTC
CASSQKSGQFNYGYTF
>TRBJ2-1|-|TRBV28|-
TGTGCCAGCAGTCCCAGAGCGGACTCGTACAATGAGCAGTTCTTC
CASSPRADSYNEQFF
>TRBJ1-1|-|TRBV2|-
TGTGCCAGCAGTGAATGGGCACTTGAAGCTTTCTTT
CASSEWALEAFF
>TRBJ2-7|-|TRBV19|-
TGTGCCAGTAGAATGAGCTTCTCGGCGGACGAGCAGTACTTC
CASRMSFSADEQYF
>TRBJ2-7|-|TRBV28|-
TGTGCCAGCAGTTTAACCTATCAGCAGTACTTC
CASSLTYQQYF
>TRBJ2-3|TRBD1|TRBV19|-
TGTGCCAGTAGTATAGGGACAGGGGGATGGAGGACAGATACGCAGTATTTT
CASSIGTGGWRTDTQYF
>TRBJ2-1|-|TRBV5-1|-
TGCGCCAGCAGCTTGGAGCCTACTTACAATGAGCAGTTCTTC
CASSLEPTYNEQFF
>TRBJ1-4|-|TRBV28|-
TGTGCCAGCAGTAACCAAACAGGGCTCACTAATGAAAAACTGTTTTTT
CASSNQTGLTNEKLFF
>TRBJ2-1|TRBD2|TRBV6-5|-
TGTGCCAGCACCCCGAGCGGGAGGGACAATGAGCAGTTCTTC
CASTPSGRDNEQFF
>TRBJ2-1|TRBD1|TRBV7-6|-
TGTGCCAGCAGCTTGTACGGACAGGGAATAAATGAGCAGTTCTTC
CASSLYGQGINEQFF
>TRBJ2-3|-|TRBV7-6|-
TGTGCCAGCAGCTTAGCGAGCGGGCGCACAGATACGCAGTATTTT
CASSLASGRTDTQYF
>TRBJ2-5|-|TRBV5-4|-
TGTGCCAGCAGCTTAGGGAGTAAAGAGACCCAGTACTTC
CASSLGSKETQYF
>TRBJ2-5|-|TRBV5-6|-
TGTGCCAGCAGCTTGGCCCGGGGACAAGAGACCCAGTACTTC
CASSLARGQETQYF
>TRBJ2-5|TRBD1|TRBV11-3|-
TGTGCCAGCAGCGACAGACAGGGGAGCCAAGAGACCCAGTACTTC
CASSDRQGSQETQYF
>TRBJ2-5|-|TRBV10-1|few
TGCGCCAGCAGTGAGTCGGGCCCGGGATGGGAGACCCAGTACTTC
CASSESGPGWETQYF
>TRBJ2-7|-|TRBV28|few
TGTGCCAGCAGTTTATGGAGTCTGGAGCAGTACTTC
CASSLWSLEQYF
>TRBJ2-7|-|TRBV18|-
TGTGCCAGCTCACCAGGGTTGGGCAGCCGTGAGGGCGAGCAGTACTTC
CASSPGLGSREGEQYF
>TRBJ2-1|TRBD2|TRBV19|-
TGTGCCAGTAGTGATACCGGGACTAGCGGGAGATTGGTGCAGTTCTTC
CASSDTGTSGRLVQFF
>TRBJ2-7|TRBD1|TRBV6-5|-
TGTGCCAGCAGAGGGACAGTTATTAACGAGCAGTACTTC
CASRGTVINEQYF
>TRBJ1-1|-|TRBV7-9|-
TGTGCCAGCAGCCAGGGAAGCGTGATGAACACTGAAGCTTTCTTT
CASSQGSVMNTEAFF
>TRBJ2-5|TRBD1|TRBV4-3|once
TGCGCCAGCAGCCACCAACCGGGACAGCTCCAAGAGACCCAGTACTTC
CASSHQPGQLQETQYF
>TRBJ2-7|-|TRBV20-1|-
TGCAGTGCTAGCGGGACCTACGAGCAGTACTTC
CSASGTYEQYF